The clone carrying this T cell receptor (beta chain) was detected many times. These data come from a study of T-cell memory formation after mild COVID-19. Via MiXCR, TCRdb re-called the 5' RACE reads, giving one row per CDR3 protein. Of hundreds of thousands of distinct CDR3 sequences listed, about a sixth are singletons. Germline values: CDR1 SGHTA, CDR2 FQGNSA. V lost 5 bases and J lost 5; bases outside the gene matches: 11. The CDR3 contains 16 residues. The TCR originated in a man younger than 35 who had mild COVID-19 (a few samples of this study predate the infection). Cell type and time point are not known. The material sequenced was PBMCs or a T cell subset sorted from them (not recorded which). The rearrangement joins TRBV7-2 to TRBJ2-3; 9 nucleotides agree with TRBD2. The CDR3: CASSPGWRGGGDTQYF. CDR3 in DNA: TGTGCCAGCAGCCCAGGGTGGCGGGGGGGAGGAGATACGCAGTATTTT.